This TCR gamma chain is from a study of gammadelta T cells in human blood. Study findings and constraints: Microbial exposure reportedly appeared to drive polyclonal expansion of innate gamma-delta T cells right after birth.

The CDR3 length is 15 residues. Per the germline V gene, CDR1 is GITISATS and CDR2 is ISYDGTV (reference sequence). By share, this clone counts as large. Its antigen is currently unknown. This may stem from a read error, because a much larger clone lies one nucleotide away. TCRdb called clones from the RT-PCR reads again using CATT. The sample gives 140 or so gamma-chain clones, approximately 2.6% of which show up once; 50% to 60% is in the top ten. The origin of this receptor is a human donor. The V call is TRGV9, the J call TRGJ1 or TRGJ2. Input material: Vgamma9Vdelta2 gamma-delta T cells from infant blood. As DNA, the CDR3 is TGTGCCTGGTGGGAGGGATTGGGGAATTATTATAAGAAACTCTTT. It codes for CAWWEGLGNYYKKLF.